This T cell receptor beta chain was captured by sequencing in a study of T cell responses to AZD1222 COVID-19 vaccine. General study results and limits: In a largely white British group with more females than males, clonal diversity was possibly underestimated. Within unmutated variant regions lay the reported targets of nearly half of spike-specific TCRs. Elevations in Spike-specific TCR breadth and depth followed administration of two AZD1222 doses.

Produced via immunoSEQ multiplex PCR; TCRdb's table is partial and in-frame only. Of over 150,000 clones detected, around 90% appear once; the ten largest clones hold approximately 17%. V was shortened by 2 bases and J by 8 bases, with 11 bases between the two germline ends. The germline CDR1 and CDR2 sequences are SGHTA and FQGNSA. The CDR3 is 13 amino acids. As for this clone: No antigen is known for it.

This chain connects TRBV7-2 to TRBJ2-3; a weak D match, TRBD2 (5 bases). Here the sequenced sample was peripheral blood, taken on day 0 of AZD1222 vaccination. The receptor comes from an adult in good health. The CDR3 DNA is TGTGCCAGCAGCTTACCCTGGAGCGGTACGCAGTATTTT. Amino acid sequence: CASSLPWSGTQYF.